The clone carrying this T cell receptor beta chain has only one observation. The antigen remains undetermined. PCR was performed using 60 Vbeta and 13 Jbeta primers. Sequenced by immunoSEQ multiplex PCR; TCRdb stores in-frame clones only, minus some. The sample records 70,000 to 90,000 clones, about 72% being singletons. The source of the sample is a study of cytomegalovirus exposure and HLA in healthy donors. General study findings and limits: The study recorded about 160 TCR beta chains that were cytomegalovirus-associated. A previous analysis found most TCR beta V segments productive roughly 90% or roughly 30% of the time.

CDR1 and CDR2 (germline): GTSNPN, SVGIG (reference sequence). The CDR3 extends over 13 amino acids. V lost 1 base and J 6 bases, leaving 10 bases between the germline ends. The specimen was PBMCs. The TCR comes from a man aged 35 to 55 in good health and CMV-seropositive. The chain links TRBV30 to TRBJ1-5; weak D call: TRBD1 (5 bases). The CDR3 protein is CAWSEEGIQPQHF. The DNA of the CDR3 is TGTGCCTGGAGTGAGGAGGGGATTCAGCCCCAGCATTTT.